This T cell receptor (beta chain) was profiled in a study of human T cells and chemical hapten exposure. Regarding the study as a whole: With DPC sensitization, TCRs exceeding 1 in 1000 frequency showed no change.

This clonotype has a handful of counts. Its antigen is not identified. Germline V CDR1 and CDR2: SGHTA, FQGTGA. This CDR3 region has 16 residues. V dropped 7 bases and J dropped 2 bases, with 18 bases sitting between them. Separate cDNA molecules received unique molecular identifiers, which the library attached to them. In the original analysis: Between 23,224 and 690,600 TCRs appeared in each sample, and the median stood at around 92,000. TCRdb analysed the 5' RACE reads with MiXCR anew, one entry per CDR3 protein. TCRdb, not the original authors, processed these V and J calls. The sample shows 110,000 or so distinct CDR3 sequences, roughly 18% of them seen only once. Unseparated into fractions, whole blood served as the source from which total RNA was extracted.

The receptor comes from a human donor in good health. V and J are TRBV7-3 and TRBJ2-1, with D perhaps matching TRBD1 or TRBD2 (6 bases each). CDR3 DNA: TGTGCCAGCACCACCAATCCGGGGGCAGCCTACAATGAGCAGTTCTTC. This gives the protein CASTTNPGAAYNEQFF. Full variable domain (outside the CDR3, taken from reference TRBV7-3 and TRBJ2-1): GAGVSQTPSNKVTEKGKYVELRCDPISGHTALYWYRQSLGQGPEFLIYFQGTGAADDSGLPNDRFFAVRPEGSVSTLKIQRTERGDSAVYLCASTTNPGAAYNEQFFGPGTRLTVL.